Reported below is one T cell receptor (beta chain). This specimen comes from a study of response to subunit inactivated influenza vaccine. TCRdb re-derived calls from the RT-PCR reads in MiXCR, one entry per CDR3 protein. The sample includes 650,000 or so distinct CDR3 sequences, about 14% of them seen just once. Germline CDR1 reads ENHRY; CDR2 reads SYGVKD. The CDR3 sequence is 16 residues long. Trimming shortened V by 0 bases and J by 0 bases, and 10 bases separated the two germline ends. The starting material was PBMCs from blood, obtained around 14 days before vaccination. The chain is built from TRBV10-3 and TRBJ2-3, with TRBD1 as a possible D gene (6 bases). This clonotype originated in a man aged 45-65 years who received an inactivated influenza vaccine. DNA of the CDR3: TGTGCCATCAGTGAGTCGACAGGAAGAAGCACAGATACGCAGTATTTT. Translating it yields CAISESTGRSTDTQYF.